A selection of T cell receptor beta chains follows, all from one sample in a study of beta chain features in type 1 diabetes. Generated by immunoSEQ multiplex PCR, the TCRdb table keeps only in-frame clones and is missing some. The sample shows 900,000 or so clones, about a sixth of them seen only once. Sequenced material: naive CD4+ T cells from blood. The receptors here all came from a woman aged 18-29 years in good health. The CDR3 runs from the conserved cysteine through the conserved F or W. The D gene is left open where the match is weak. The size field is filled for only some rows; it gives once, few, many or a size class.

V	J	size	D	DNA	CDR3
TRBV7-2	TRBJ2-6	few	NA	TGTGCCAGCAGCCGGACTCAACCGTCCGGGGCCAACGTCCTGACTTTC	CASSRTQPSGANVLTF
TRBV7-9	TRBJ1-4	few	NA	TGTGCCAGCAGCTTAGGGGCGGCTAATGAAAAACTGTTTTTT	CASSLGAANEKLFF
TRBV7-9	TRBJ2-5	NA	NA	TGTGCCAGCAGCTTAGAGATATCACGAGAGACCCAGTACTTC	CASSLEISRETQYF
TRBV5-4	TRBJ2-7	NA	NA	TGTGCCAGCAGCTTGTACGGCTACGAGCAGTACTTC	CASSLYGYEQYF
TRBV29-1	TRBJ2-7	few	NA	TGCAGCGTGAAGGCGGGATACGAGCAGTACTTC	CSVKAGYEQYF
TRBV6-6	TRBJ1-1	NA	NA	TGTGCCAGCAGTCCAACCGGGCAAGGTCTGAACACTGAAGCTTTCTTT	CASSPTGQGLNTEAFF
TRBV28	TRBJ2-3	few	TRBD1	TGTGCCAGCACCCGAGGTCCGGACAGGGTCACAGATACGCAGTATTTT	CASTRGPDRVTDTQYF
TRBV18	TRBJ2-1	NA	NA	TGTGCCAGCTCAGATGGACTTAACAACAATGAGCAGTTCTTC	CASSDGLNNNEQFF
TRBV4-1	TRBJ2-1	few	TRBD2	TGCGCCAGCAGCCAGGCCATGGGACTAGCGGGACATGAGCAGTTCTTC	CASSQAMGLAGHEQFF
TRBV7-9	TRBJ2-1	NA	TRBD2	TGTGCCAGCAGCTTAGGGAGAACTAGCGGGAATTACAATGAGCAGTTCTTC	CASSLGRTSGNYNEQFF
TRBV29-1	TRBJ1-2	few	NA	TGCAGCGTTGCACAGTCGAACTATGGCTACACCTTC	CSVAQSNYGYTF
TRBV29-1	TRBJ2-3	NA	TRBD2	TGCAGCGTTGAGCGGGAGTACCCCACAGATACGCAGTATTTT	CSVEREYPTDTQYF
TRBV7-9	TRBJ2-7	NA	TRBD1	TGTGCCAGCAGTCAACCCGGCTCACGGGACAGGGGTTCCTCTGGGCAGTACTTC	CASSQPGSRDRGSSGQYF
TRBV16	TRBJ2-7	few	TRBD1	TGTGCCAGCAGCCAATCGGACAGGGGTTGGAGCGAGCAGTACTTC	CASSQSDRGWSEQYF
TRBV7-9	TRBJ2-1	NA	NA	TGTGCCAGCAGCGAACGGACAAACGAGCAGTTCTTC	CASSERTNEQFF
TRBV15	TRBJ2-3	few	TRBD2	TGTGCCACCAGCAGTCTCCTAGCGGCTGCAGGCACAGATACGCAGTATTTT	CATSSLLAAAGTDTQYF
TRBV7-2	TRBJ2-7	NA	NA	TGTGCCAGCAGCATAAATCGGGCCGAGCAGTACTTC	CASSINRAEQYF
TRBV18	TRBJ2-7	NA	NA	TGTGCCAGCTCCCCCCCGACCGGACGCTACGAGCAGTACTTC	CASSPPTGRYEQYF
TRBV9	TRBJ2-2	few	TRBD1	TGTGCCAGCAGCGAGCAGCCTCAGGGGGCACTGAACACCGGGGAGCTGTTTTTT	CASSEQPQGALNTGELFF
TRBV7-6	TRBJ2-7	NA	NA	TGTGCCAGCAGCTTATCCCTGGGGCTCGAGCAGTACTTC	CASSLSLGLEQYF
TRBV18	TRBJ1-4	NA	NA	TGTGCCAGCTCACCGTTCGCAACTGCAACTAATGAAAAACTGTTTTTT	CASSPFATATNEKLFF
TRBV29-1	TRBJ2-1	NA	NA	TGCAGCGTTGCAACGTTTGATGAGCAGTTCTTC	CSVATFDEQFF
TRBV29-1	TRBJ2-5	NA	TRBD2	TGCAGCGTCAGACTAGCGGAAGAGACCCAGTACTTC	CSVRLAEETQYF
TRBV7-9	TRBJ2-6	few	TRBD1	TGTGCGTCAGGGGGCGGTGGGGCCAACGTCCTGACTTTC	CASGGGGANVLTF
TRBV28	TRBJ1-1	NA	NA	TGTGCCAGCAGTTTATTCCGGGGGAACACTGAAGCTTTCTTT	CASSLFRGNTEAFF
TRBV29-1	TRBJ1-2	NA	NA	TGCAGCGTCCGGAAAGCCACTAACTATGGCTACACCTTC	CSVRKATNYGYTF
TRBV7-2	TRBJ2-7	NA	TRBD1	TGTGCCAGCAGCTTGACAGGGGGCGGCGAGCAGTACTTC	CASSLTGGGEQYF
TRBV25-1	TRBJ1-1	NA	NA	TGTGCCAGCAGTGAATATCTGTGGGGCCTCCCTTTCTTT	CASSEYLWGLPFF
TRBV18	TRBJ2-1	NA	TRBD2	TGTGCCAGCTCAACCAGGGGATCTCGGCTAGCGGGGTTCGGGCGAAATGAGCAGTTCTTC	CASSTRGSRLAGFGRNEQFF
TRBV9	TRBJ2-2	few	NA	TGTGCCAGCAGCGTAGCGGCAGAGACCGGGGAGCTGTTTTTT	CASSVAAETGELFF
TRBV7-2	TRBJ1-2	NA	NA	TGTGCCAGCAGCTTAACGTCCAGGGGTGAAAGTGGCTACACCTTC	CASSLTSRGESGYTF
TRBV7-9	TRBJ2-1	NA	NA	TGTGCCAGCAGCTTAACTGATGAGCAGTTCTTC	CASSLTDEQFF
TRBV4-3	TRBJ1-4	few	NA	TGCGCCAGCAGCCTAGGACTGGAGTATGGAAAACTGTTTTTT	CASSLGLEYGKLFF
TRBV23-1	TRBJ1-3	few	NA	TGCGCCAGCAGTCAATCGGGGGGGGTCTCCTCTGGAAACACCATATATTTT	CASSQSGGVSSGNTIYF
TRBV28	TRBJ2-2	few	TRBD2	TGTGCCAGCAGTTTAGGTCTAGCGGGTTTGACCGGGGAGCTGTTTTTT	CASSLGLAGLTGELFF
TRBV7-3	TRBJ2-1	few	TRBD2	TGTGCCAGCAGCTTAGGGACTAGCGGACACAATGAGCAGTTCTTC	CASSLGTSGHNEQFF
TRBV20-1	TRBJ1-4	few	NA	TGCAGTGCTAGGCGGGATGAAAAACTGTTTTTT	CSARRDEKLFF
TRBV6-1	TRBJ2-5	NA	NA	TGTGCCAGCCGGGGTGAGGGAGAGACCCAGTACTTC	CASRGEGETQYF
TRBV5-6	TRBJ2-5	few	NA	TGTGCCAGCAGCTTGGCGGGGTACCAAGAGACCCAGTACTTC	CASSLAGYQETQYF
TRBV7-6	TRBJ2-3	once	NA	TGTGCCAGCAGCATTCATCAGGGGCTTACTGATACGCAGTATTTT	CASSIHQGLTDTQYF